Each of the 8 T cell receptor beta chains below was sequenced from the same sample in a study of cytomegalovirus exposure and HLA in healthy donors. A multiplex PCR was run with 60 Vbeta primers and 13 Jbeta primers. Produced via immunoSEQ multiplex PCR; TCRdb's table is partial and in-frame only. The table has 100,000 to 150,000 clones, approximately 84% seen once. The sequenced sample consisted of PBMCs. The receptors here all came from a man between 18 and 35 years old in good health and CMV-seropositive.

The CDR3 region has the DNA TGTGCCAGCAGCATCTTCCTACACCAGGGAAACTACGAGCAGTACTTC. Protein: CASSIFLHQGNYEQYF. J is TRBJ2-7 and V is TRBV5-6, with D possibly TRBD1 on 5 matching bases. With 4 bases removed from V and 3 bases from J, the gap between germline ends came to 20 bases. Germline CDR1 SGHDT, CDR2 YYEEEE. The CDR3 sequence is 16 residues long.

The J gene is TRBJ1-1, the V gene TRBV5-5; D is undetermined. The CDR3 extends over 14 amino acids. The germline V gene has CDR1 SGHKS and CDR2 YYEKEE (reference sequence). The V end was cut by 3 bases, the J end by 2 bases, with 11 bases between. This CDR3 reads CASSWASRNTEAFF. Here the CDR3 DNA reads TGTGCCAGCAGCTGGGCCTCCCGAAACACTGAAGCTTTCTTT. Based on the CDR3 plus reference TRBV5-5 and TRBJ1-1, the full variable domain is DAGVTQSPTHLIKTRGQQVTLRCSPISGHKSVSWYQQVLGQGPQFIFQYYEKEERGRGNFPDRFSARQFPNYSSELNVNALLLGDSALYLCASSWASRNTEAFFGQGTRLTVV.

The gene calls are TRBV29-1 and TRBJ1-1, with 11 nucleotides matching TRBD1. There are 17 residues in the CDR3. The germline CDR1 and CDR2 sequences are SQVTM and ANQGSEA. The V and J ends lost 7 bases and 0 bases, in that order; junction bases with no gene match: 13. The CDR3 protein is CSGLAGTGGFMNTEAFF. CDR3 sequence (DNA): TGCAGCGGTCTAGCCGGGACAGGGGGTTTTATGAACACTGAAGCTTTCTTT.

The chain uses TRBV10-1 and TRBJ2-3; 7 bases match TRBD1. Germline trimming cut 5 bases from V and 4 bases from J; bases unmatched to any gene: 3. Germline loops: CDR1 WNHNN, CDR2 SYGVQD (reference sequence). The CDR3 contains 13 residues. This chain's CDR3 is CASSSGTADTQYF. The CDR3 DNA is TGCGCCAGCAGTTCCGGGACAGCAGATACGCAGTATTTT.

CDR3 nucleotide sequence: TGTGCCACCTCACCGGGCGGGACAGGAGACGGGGAGCTGTTTTTT. Translation gives CATSPGGTGDGELFF. This chain joins TRBV15 and TRBJ2-2; TRBD1 aligns across 8 bases. Per the germline V gene, CDR1 is LNHNV and CDR2 is YYDKDF (reference sequence). The CDR3 has 15 residues. Unmatched junction bases numbered 12, after V lost 8 bases and J lost 7 bases.

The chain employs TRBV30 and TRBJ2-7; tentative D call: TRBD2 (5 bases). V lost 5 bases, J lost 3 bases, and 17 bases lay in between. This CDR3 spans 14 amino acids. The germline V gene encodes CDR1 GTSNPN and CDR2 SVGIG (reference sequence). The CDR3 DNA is TGTGCCTGGCCACCGATAAGGGCGGGCTACGAGCAGTACTTC. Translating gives CAWPPIRAGYEQYF.

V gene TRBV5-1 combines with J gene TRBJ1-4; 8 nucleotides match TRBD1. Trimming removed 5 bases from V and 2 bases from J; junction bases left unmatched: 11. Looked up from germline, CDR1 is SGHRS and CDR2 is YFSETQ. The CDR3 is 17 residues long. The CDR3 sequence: CASRISGGGRTNEKLFF. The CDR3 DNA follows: TGCGCCAGCAGGATCTCAGGGGGCGGAAGGACTAATGAAAAACTGTTTTTT.

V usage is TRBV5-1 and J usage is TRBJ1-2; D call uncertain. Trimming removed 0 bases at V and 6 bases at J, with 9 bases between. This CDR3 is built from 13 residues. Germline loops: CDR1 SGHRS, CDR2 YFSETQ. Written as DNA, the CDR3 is TGCGCCAGCAGCTTGGAAACAGTAGATGGCTACACCTTC. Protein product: CASSLETVDGYTF.